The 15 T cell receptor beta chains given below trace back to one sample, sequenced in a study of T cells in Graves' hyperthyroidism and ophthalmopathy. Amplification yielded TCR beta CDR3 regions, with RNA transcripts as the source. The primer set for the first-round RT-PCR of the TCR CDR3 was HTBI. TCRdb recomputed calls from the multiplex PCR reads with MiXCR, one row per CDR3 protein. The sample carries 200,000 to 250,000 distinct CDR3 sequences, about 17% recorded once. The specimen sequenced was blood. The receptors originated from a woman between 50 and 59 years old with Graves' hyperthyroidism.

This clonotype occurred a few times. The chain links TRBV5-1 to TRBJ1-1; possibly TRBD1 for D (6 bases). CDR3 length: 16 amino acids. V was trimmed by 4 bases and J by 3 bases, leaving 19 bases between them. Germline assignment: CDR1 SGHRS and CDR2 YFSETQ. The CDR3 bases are TGCGCCAGCAGCCTATCGAGGACAGATTTTGACACTGAAGCTTTCTTT. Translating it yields CASSLSRTDFDTEAFF.

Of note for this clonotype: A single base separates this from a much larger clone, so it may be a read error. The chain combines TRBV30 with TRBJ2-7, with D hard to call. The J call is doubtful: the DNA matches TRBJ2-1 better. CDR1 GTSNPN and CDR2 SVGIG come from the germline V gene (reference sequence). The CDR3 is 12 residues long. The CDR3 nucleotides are TGTGCCTGGAGTCCTACTGGCTACGAGCAGTTCTTC. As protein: CAWSPTGYEQFF.

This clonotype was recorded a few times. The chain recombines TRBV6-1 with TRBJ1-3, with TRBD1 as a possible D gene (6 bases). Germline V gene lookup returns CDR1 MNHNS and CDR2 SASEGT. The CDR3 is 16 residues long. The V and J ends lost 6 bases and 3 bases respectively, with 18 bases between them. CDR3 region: CASSLGGGGSGNTIYF. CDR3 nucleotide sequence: TGTGCCAGCAGCCTAGGAGGGGGGGGCAGTGGAAACACCATATATTTT.

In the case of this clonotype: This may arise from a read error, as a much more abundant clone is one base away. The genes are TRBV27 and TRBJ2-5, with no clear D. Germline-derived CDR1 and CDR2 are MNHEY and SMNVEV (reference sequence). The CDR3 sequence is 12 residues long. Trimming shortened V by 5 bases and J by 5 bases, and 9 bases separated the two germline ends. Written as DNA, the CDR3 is TGTGCCAGCAGTGATCTCGCGGAGACCCAGTACTTC. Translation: CASSDLAETQYF.

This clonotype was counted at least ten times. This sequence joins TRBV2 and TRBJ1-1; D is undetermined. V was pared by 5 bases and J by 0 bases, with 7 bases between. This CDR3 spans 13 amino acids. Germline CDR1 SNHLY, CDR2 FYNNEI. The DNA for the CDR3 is TGTGCCAGCAGTAATAGACTGAACACTGAAGCTTTCTTT. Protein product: CASSNRLNTEAFF.

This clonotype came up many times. The CDR3 DNA reads TGTGCCAGCAGTTTGGGCTCAGCGGGGAGGATAGAGACCCAGTACTTC. Translating it yields CASSLGSAGRIETQYF. The chain combines TRBV12-3 or TRBV12-4 with TRBJ2-5, with 7 bases identical to TRBD2. This CDR3 spans 16 amino acids. Unmatched junction bases numbered 11, after V lost 3 bases and J lost 4 bases.

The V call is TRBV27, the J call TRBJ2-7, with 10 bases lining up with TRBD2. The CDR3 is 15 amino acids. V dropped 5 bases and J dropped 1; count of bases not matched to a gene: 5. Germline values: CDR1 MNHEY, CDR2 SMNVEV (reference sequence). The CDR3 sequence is CASSRQLAGSYEQYF. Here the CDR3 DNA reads TGTGCCAGCAGTCGACAACTAGCGGGATCCTACGAGCAGTACTTC.

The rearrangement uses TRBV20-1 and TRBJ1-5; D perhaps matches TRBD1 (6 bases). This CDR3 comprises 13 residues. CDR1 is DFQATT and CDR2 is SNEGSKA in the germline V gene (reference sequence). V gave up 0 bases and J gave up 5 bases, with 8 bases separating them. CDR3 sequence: CSAREDSYQPQHF. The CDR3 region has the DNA TGCAGTGCTAGAGAGGACAGTTATCAGCCCCAGCATTTT.

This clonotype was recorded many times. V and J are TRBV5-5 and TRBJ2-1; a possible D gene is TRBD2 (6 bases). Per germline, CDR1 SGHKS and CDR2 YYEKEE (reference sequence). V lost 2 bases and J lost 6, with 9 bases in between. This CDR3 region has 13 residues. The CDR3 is CASSFQRANEQFF. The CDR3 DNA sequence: TGTGCCAGCAGCTTCCAGCGGGCCAATGAGCAGTTCTTC.

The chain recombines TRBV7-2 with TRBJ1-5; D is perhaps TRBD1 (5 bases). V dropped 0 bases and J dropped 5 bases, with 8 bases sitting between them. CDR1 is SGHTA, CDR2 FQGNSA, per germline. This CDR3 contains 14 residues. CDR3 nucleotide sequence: TGTGCCAGCAGCTTAGCCCAGGGACATCAGCCCCAGCATTTT. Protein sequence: CASSLAQGHQPQHF.

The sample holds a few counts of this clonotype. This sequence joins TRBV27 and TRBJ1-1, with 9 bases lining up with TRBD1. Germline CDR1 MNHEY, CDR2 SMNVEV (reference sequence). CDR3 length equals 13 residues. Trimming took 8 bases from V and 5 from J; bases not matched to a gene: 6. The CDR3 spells CASWDRVDTEAFF. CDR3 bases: TGTGCCAGCTGGGACAGGGTTGATACTGAAGCTTTCTTT.

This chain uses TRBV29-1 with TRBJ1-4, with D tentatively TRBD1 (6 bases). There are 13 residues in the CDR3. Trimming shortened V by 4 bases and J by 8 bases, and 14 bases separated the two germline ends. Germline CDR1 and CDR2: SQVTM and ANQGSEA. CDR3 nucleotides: TGCAGCGTTGTATTCAGGGGAGAGGAAAAACTGTTTTTT. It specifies CSVVFRGEEKLFF.

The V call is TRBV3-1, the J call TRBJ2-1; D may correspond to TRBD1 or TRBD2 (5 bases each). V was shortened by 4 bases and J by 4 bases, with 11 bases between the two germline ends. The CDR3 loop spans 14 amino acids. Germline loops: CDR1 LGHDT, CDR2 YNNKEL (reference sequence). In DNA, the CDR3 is TGTGCCAGCAGCCCCCGGGACGGATACAATGAGCAGTTCTTC. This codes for CASSPRDGYNEQFF.

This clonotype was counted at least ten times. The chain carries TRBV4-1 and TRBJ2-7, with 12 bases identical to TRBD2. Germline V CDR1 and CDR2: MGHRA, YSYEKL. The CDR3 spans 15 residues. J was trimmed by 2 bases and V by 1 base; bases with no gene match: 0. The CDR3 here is CASSQGLAGAYEQYF. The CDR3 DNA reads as TGCGCCAGCAGCCAAGGACTAGCGGGAGCCTACGAGCAGTACTTC.

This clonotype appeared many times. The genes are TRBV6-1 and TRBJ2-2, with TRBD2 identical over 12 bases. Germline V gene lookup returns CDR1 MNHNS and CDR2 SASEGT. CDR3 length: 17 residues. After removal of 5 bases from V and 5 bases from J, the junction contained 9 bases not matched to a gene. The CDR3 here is CASSSRTSGIGTGELFF. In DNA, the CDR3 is TGTGCCAGCAGTTCCCGGACTAGCGGGATTGGTACCGGGGAGCTGTTTTTT.